The 26 T cell receptor beta chains below come from one sample, sequenced in a study of shared clonotypes between healthy human individuals. Sequenced by immunoSEQ multiplex PCR; TCRdb stores in-frame clones only, minus some. Among about 590,000 clones listed, roughly 95% were seen once. Naive CD8 populations comprised CD45RO-negative cells positively selected for CCR7, excluding terminally differentiated effector memory CD45RA+ cells. Source material: naive CD8+ T cells sorted from blood. These receptor sequences come from a woman younger than 45 in good health.

The chain is built from TRBV11-3 and TRBJ1-2, with no clear D. V lost 3 bases to trimming and J lost 0 bases, with 11 bases between them. CDR3 size: 15 residues. Per germline, CDR1 SGHNT and CDR2 YENEEA. In DNA form, the CDR3 reads TGTGCCAGCAGCTTGAAGGAACCTACTAACTATGGCTACACCTTC. Amino acid sequence: CASSLKEPTNYGYTF.

V gene TRBV2 combines with J gene TRBJ2-5, with 7 bases lining up with TRBD2. TRBJ2-7 explains the end of the DNA better; the J call may be wrong. The CDR3 length is 15 residues. Germline V lookup: CDR1 SNHLY, CDR2 FYNNEI. This CDR3 is CASSELLAPSYEQYF. In nucleotides, the CDR3 is TGTGCCAGCAGTGAACTACTAGCGCCTTCCTACGAGCAGTACTTC.

This sequence joins TRBV29-1 and TRBJ2-5; D assignment may be TRBD1 or TRBD2 (5 bases each). There are 12 residues in the CDR3. V was cut by 7 bases and J by 4 bases, with 13 bases left in between. CDR1 SQVTM and CDR2 ANQGSEA come from the germline V gene. The CDR3 DNA is TGCAGCGCTTTGGGGGAGCGAGAGACCCAGTACTTC. Its protein is CSALGERETQYF. The full variable domain, completed using reference TRBV29-1 and TRBJ2-5, is SAVISQKPSRDICQRGTSLTIQCQVDSQVTMMFWYRQQPGQSLTLIATANQGSEATYESGFVIDKFPISRPNLTFSTLTVSNMSPEDSSIYLCSALGERETQYFGPGTRLLVL.

The chain employs TRBV28 and TRBJ2-5; D is ambiguous. The J call may be faulty, since TRBJ2-7 better matches the DNA end. Germline V gives CDR1 MDHEN, CDR2 SYDVKM. The CDR3 sequence is 13 residues long. CDR3 loop: CASSLETFYEQYF. CDR3 nucleotide sequence: TGTGCCAGCAGTTTAGAGACATTTTACGAGCAGTACTTC.

Here the CDR3 reads CASSQDPVMNNEQFF. CDR3 DNA: TGCGCCAGCAGCCAAGATCCAGTGATGAACAATGAGCAGTTCTTC. The V gene is TRBV4-1, the J gene TRBJ2-1; D gene uncertain. With 0 bases removed from V and 5 bases from J, the gap between germline ends came to 11 bases. Germline V CDR1 and CDR2: MGHRA, YSYEKL. The CDR3 extends over 15 amino acids.

This clone came up once. V is TRBV4-2 and J is TRBJ2-1; 10 bases match TRBD1. Germline-derived CDR1 and CDR2 are LGHNA and YNFKEQ. The CDR3 contains 18 residues. The V gene end was trimmed by 2 bases and the J gene end by 2 bases; junction bases not matched to a gene: 9. CDR3 sequence: CASSQLPPGQGTYNEQFF. The CDR3 DNA reads TGTGCCAGCAGCCAACTACCTCCGGGACAGGGGACCTACAATGAGCAGTTCTTC.

The J gene is TRBJ2-3, the V gene TRBV28; the match to TRBD2 covers 8 bases. The CDR3 sequence is 16 residues long. V dropped 5 bases and J dropped 0; count of bases not matched to a gene: 7. The germline V gene has CDR1 MDHEN and CDR2 SYDVKM. The CDR3 protein is CASSPPLAGSTDTQYF. As DNA, the CDR3 is TGTGCCAGCAGTCCACCCTTAGCGGGAAGCACAGATACGCAGTATTTT.

This chain links TRBV27 with TRBJ2-2; D gene ambiguous. CDR1 is MNHEY, CDR2 SMNVEV, per germline (reference sequence). CDR3 length: 16 residues. V was trimmed by 5 bases and J by 1 base, leaving 14 bases between them. The CDR3 nucleotides read TGTGCCAGCAGTCTATTATTTCGTGGGAACACCGGGGAGCTGTTTTTT. Translation gives CASSLLFRGNTGELFF.

This rearrangement joins TRBV19 to TRBJ1-4; perhaps TRBD1 as D (5 bases). Germline V lookup: CDR1 LNHDA, CDR2 SQIVND (reference sequence). The length of the CDR3 is 19 residues. Trimming cost V 5 bases and J 0 bases, with 22 bases left between them. This CDR3 reads CASSLLGRTGAATNEKLFF. In DNA form, the CDR3 reads TGTGCCAGTAGTCTCTTGGGACGAACAGGCGCCGCAACTAATGAAAAACTGTTTTTT.

This rearrangement joins TRBV5-1 to TRBJ2-2; TRBD2 matches 8 bases. This CDR3 region has 16 residues. The V gene end was trimmed by 4 bases and the J gene end by 5 bases; junction bases not matched to a gene: 10. The V gene's germline CDR1 is SGHRS and CDR2 YFSETQ. The CDR3 reads CASSPRSGSGTGELFF. The CDR3 nucleotides are TGCGCCAGCAGCCCGCGAAGCGGGAGCGGTACCGGGGAGCTGTTTTTT.

This rearrangement joins TRBV2 to TRBJ2-7; D gene unclear. Trimming stripped 2 bases from V and 3 bases from J, with 8 bases between. CDR1 and CDR2 from the germline V gene are SNHLY and FYNNEI. CDR3 length equals 13 residues. The CDR3 reads CASSEYTYYEQYF. CDR3 sequence (DNA): TGTGCCAGCAGTGAATACACTTACTACGAGCAGTACTTC.

The CDR3 region is CASSHPLAGVGNEQFF. The CDR3 nucleotides are TGCGCCAGCAGCCACCCACTAGCGGGAGTGGGCAATGAGCAGTTCTTC. The chain uses TRBV4-1 and TRBJ2-1; 11 positions agree with TRBD2. The CDR3 is made up of 16 amino acids. CDR1 is MGHRA and CDR2 is YSYEKL in the germline V gene. V was clipped by 3 bases and J by 6 bases; unmatched bases: 7.

Note on this clone: Other DNA sequences in this sample translate to the same CDR3. The rearrangement joins TRBV27 to TRBJ2-3; unclear D gene. Trimming shortened V by 3 bases and J by 1 base, and 2 bases separated the two germline ends. Germline V gene data show CDR1 as MNHEY and CDR2 as SMNVEV (reference sequence). The CDR3 consists of 12 residues. The CDR3 DNA follows: TGTGCCAGCAGTTTGCGCACAGATACGCAGTATTTT. This encodes CASSLRTDTQYF.

This clone has just one count. V and J are TRBV6-4 and TRBJ2-2; D may be TRBD1 (6 bases). The V gene lost 4 bases and the J gene lost 3 bases, with 15 bases spanning the gap. The V gene's germline CDR1 is MRHNA and CDR2 SNTAGT. The CDR3 extends over 16 amino acids. The CDR3 loop reads CASSVRTADYTGELFF. As DNA, the CDR3 is TGTGCCAGCAGTGTAAGGACAGCAGATTACACCGGGGAGCTGTTTTTT.

The gene calls are TRBV1 and TRBJ2-5; TRBD1, the D gene given by the table, was not confirmed from the DNA. TRBV1 is a recognized pseudogene. The CDR3 has 14 amino acids. CDR3 sequence (DNA): TGCACCAGCAGCCAAGTCAACAGGGAAGAGACCCAGTACTTC. It yields the protein CTSSQVNREETQYF.

The chain carries TRBV4-2 and TRBJ2-7; the D gene is possibly TRBD2 (5 bases). The CDR3 has 12 amino acids. Germline CDR1 reads LGHNA; CDR2 reads YNFKEQ. Trimming stripped 6 bases from V and 3 bases from J, with 9 bases between. The chain's CDR3 is CASRLGSYEQYF. The CDR3, as DNA: TGTGCCAGCAGACTAGGTAGCTACGAGCAGTACTTC.

The chain recombines TRBV7-9 with TRBJ2-2, with D possibly being TRBD2 (6 bases). V was shortened by 0 bases and J by 7 bases, with 12 bases between the two germline ends. The V gene's germline CDR1 is SEHNR and CDR2 FQNEAQ (reference sequence). The CDR3 sequence is 15 residues long. The CDR3 region is CASSLAYAGRGELFF. The DNA of the CDR3 is TGTGCCAGCAGCTTAGCGTATGCGGGACGCGGGGAGCTGTTTTTT.

V and J are TRBV9 and TRBJ2-1, with TRBD2 as a possible D gene (6 bases). V was cut by 0 bases and J by 6 bases, with 13 bases left in between. The CDR3 covers 15 residues. From germline, CDR1 is SGDLS and CDR2 YYNGEE. The CDR3 sequence: CASSVAGGTGNEQFF. CDR3 coding DNA: TGTGCCAGCAGCGTAGCCGGCGGGACCGGCAATGAGCAGTTCTTC.

The chain has TRBV21-1 and TRBJ1-5; TRBD1 is the table's D call, not checked against the DNA. TRBV21-1 is listed as a pseudogene. CDR3 size: 18 residues. The CDR3 loop reads CASSKGWQVRVCNQPQHF. CDR3 DNA: TGTGCCAGCAGCAAAGGGTGGCAGGTCAGGGTTTGCAATCAGCCCCAGCATTTT.

V is TRBV28 and J is TRBJ2-3; 11 bases are shared with TRBD2. Germline trimming cut 4 bases from V and 6 bases from J; bases unmatched to any gene: 12. This CDR3 is 17 amino acids long. Looked up from germline, CDR1 is MDHEN and CDR2 is SYDVKM. The CDR3, as DNA: TGTGCCAGCAGTTCACTCTTAGCGGGAGGGCCTGCGGATACGCAGTATTTT. Residues: CASSSLLAGGPADTQYF.

The CDR3 DNA is TGTGCCAGCAGCTTAGCGGGTAGAGCCGGGGAGCTGTTTTTT. Protein: CASSLAGRAGELFF. The chain recombines TRBV7-8 with TRBJ2-2, with no clear D. CDR1 is SGHVS and CDR2 is FQNEAQ in the germline V gene. Trimming shortened V by 0 bases and J by 6 bases, and 8 bases separated the two germline ends. The CDR3 length is 14 residues.

This sequence joins TRBV9 and TRBJ1-2; D might be TRBD1 (5 bases). This CDR3 has 15 amino acids. Trimming shortened V by 3 bases and J by 2 bases, and 14 bases separated the two germline ends. Germline V CDR1 and CDR2: SGDLS, YYNGEE. The CDR3 region is CASSGWDGGNYGYTF. CDR3 DNA: TGTGCCAGCAGCGGTTGGGACGGTGGAAACTATGGCTACACCTTC.

The CDR3 DNA reads TGTGCCAGCAGCTACCCCTGGACGGGCGCGGAGACCCAGTACTTC. It encodes CASSYPWTGAETQYF. The chain combines TRBV7-9 with TRBJ2-5; D unclear. Germline CDR1 SEHNR, CDR2 FQNEAQ (reference sequence). The V end lost 4 bases, the J end lost 5 bases, and 17 bases lay between the germline ends. There are 15 residues in the CDR3.

This clone was seen more than once but under ten times. The rearrangement links TRBV9 to TRBJ1-2; no clear D. CDR3 length: 11 residues. Trimming shortened V by 3 bases and J by 11 bases, and 11 bases separated the two germline ends. Per germline, CDR1 SGDLS and CDR2 YYNGEE. The CDR3 loop is CASSGVGIYTF. Written as DNA, the CDR3 is TGTGCCAGCAGCGGTGTGGGTATTTACACCTTC.

The chain is built from TRBV21-1 and TRBJ2-7; TRBD1 is taken as the D call from the table, unchecked against the DNA. TRBV21-1 is assigned pseudogene status. This CDR3 spans 13 amino acids. CDR3 in amino acids: CASDPRKARWAYF. DNA of the CDR3: TGTGCCAGCGATCCGCGAAAGGCCCGGTGGGCGTACTTC.

This chain connects TRBV28 to TRBJ2-2, with 11 bases matching TRBD1. The CDR3 spans 14 residues. Unmatched junction bases numbered 2, after V lost 7 bases and J lost 4 bases. The germline gives CDR1 MDHEN, CDR2 SYDVKM. This chain's CDR3 is CASTGTGGTGELFF. As DNA, the CDR3 is TGTGCCAGCACCGGGACAGGGGGCACCGGGGAGCTGTTTTTT.